Each of the 29 T cell receptor beta chains below was sequenced from the same sample in a study of cytomegalovirus exposure and HLA in healthy donors. This PCR relied on a set of 60 Vbeta primers and 13 Jbeta primers. The protocol was immunoSEQ multiplex PCR, while the TCRdb copy is restricted to in-frame clones and leaves out a portion. The top ten hold 5.6% of the sample, which has roughly 100,000 clones, more than 60% seen once. Material: PBMCs. The receptors derive from a male donor in good health and CMV-seronegative.

The rearrangement links TRBV19 to TRBJ2-7; perhaps TRBD1 as D (6 bases). The germline V gene has CDR1 LNHDA and CDR2 SQIVND (reference sequence). The V end was cut by 3 bases, the J end by 6 bases, with 15 bases between. The CDR3 spans 14 residues. CDR3 bases: TGTGCCAGTAGTATGGGGCAGGGGTATGGCGAGCAGTACTTC. This gives the protein CASSMGQGYGEQYF.

The chain combines TRBV15 with TRBJ2-7; tentatively, D is TRBD2 (6 bases). The CDR3 spans 15 residues. The ends were cut back, 5 bases at V and 2 bases at J, with 16 bases in the middle. From germline, CDR1 is LNHNV and CDR2 YYDKDF (reference sequence). The CDR3 is CATSPMRGSPYEQYF. DNA for the CDR3: TGTGCCACCAGCCCAATGCGGGGATCCCCCTACGAGCAGTACTTC.

The chain has TRBV10-2 and TRBJ1-2; unclear D gene. The CDR3 covers 17 residues. Germline CDR1 is WSHSY and CDR2 is SAAADI. Trimming removed 2 bases at V and 1 base at J, with 17 bases between. DNA of the CDR3: TGCGCCAGCAGTGAGACACCCCGGTCAGACTATAACTATGGCTACACCTTC. Its translation: CASSETPRSDYNYGYTF.

This chain links TRBV18 with TRBJ2-5, with D possibly matching TRBD1 (5 bases). V lost 4 bases, J lost 4 bases, and 13 bases lay in between. This CDR3 is 14 amino acids long. CDR1 KGHSH and CDR2 LQKENI come from the germline V gene. CDR3 amino acids: CASSLRRDRETQYF. As DNA, the CDR3 is TGTGCCAGCTCACTTCGCAGGGATAGAGAGACCCAGTACTTC.

V and J are TRBV5-4 and TRBJ2-3; 7 bases line up with TRBD1. With V trimmed by 4 bases and J by 2 bases, 7 bases remained unmatched. CDR3 size: 15 residues. CDR1 and CDR2 from the germline V gene are SGHNT and YYREEE (reference sequence). CDR3 loop: CASSASGTVTDTQYF. CDR3 bases: TGTGCCAGCAGCGCTTCTGGGACAGTCACAGATACGCAGTATTTT.

This rearrangement joins TRBV18 to TRBJ2-7; D unclear. This CDR3 comprises 15 residues. Germline V gives CDR1 KGHSH, CDR2 LQKENI. V was cut by 1 base and J by 2 bases, with 12 bases left in between. The CDR3 DNA reads as TGTGCCAGCTCACCACAGAGATCGCCACCCTACGAGCAGTACTTC. Translating gives CASSPQRSPPYEQYF.

This chain joins TRBV5-1 and TRBJ2-7, with D perhaps TRBD1 (5 bases). Germline CDR1 and CDR2: SGHRS and YFSETQ. This CDR3 comprises 12 residues. Trimming shortened V by 2 bases and J by 2 bases, and 5 bases separated the two germline ends. CDR3 DNA sequence: TGCGCCAGCAGCTTAGGGGCCTACGAGCAGTACTTC. Its protein product is CASSLGAYEQYF.

This clone was seen a few times. The chain joins TRBV2 to TRBJ1-5; TRBD1 is a possible D gene (6 bases). This CDR3 comprises 20 residues. Germline CDR1 reads SNHLY; CDR2 reads FYNNEI. The V end lost 1 base, the J end lost 0 bases, and 22 bases lay between the germline ends. The CDR3 bases are TGTGCCAGCAGTGAAGAACCGCCGCTGGGGGGGCACGTTAGCAATCAGCCCCAGCATTTT. This gives the protein CASSEEPPLGGHVSNQPQHF.

DNA of the CDR3: TGTGCCAGTGAGGCGGACAGAGGAGGATACAATGAGCAGTTCTTC. This gives the protein CASEADRGGYNEQFF. The rearrangement links TRBV19 to TRBJ2-1; the D gene is possibly TRBD1 (6 bases). Trimming took 8 bases from V and 4 from J, leaving 18 bases between them. The length of the CDR3 is 15 residues. Germline V gene sequence: CDR1 LNHDA, CDR2 SQIVND (reference sequence).

CDR3 loop: CASSDRTTYGYTF. CDR3 in DNA: TGTGCCAGCAGTGACAGAACTACTTATGGCTACACCTTC. The J gene is TRBJ1-2, the V gene TRBV2; D gene uncertain. The V end lost 3 bases, the J end lost 5 bases, and 10 bases lay between the germline ends. The germline V gene encodes CDR1 SNHLY and CDR2 FYNNEI. The CDR3 loop spans 13 amino acids.

V is TRBV7-9 and J is TRBJ2-3; TRBD2 matches 14 bases. Losses at the gene ends were 6 bases for V and 7 bases for J; bases not matched to a gene: 6. The CDR3 is made up of 15 amino acids. Germline V gene data show CDR1 as SEHNR and CDR2 as FQNEAQ (reference sequence). The CDR3 DNA is TGTGCCAGCAGTTACGGGACTAGCGGGAGCAATACGCAGTATTTT. It specifies CASSYGTSGSNTQYF.

A single count supports this clone. The chain recombines TRBV5-1 with TRBJ2-7; a weak D match, TRBD1 (5 bases). V was cut by 0 bases and J by 6 bases, with 16 bases left in between. This CDR3 region has 15 residues. From germline, CDR1 is SGHRS and CDR2 YFSETQ. For the CDR3, the DNA is TGCGCCAGCAGCTTGGCACGGACACTCCCGCCCGAGCAGTACTTC. Amino acids: CASSLARTLPPEQYF.

This rearrangement joins TRBV7-9 to TRBJ1-4, with a possible D match to TRBD1 (5 bases). Trimming removed 5 bases from V and 8 bases from J, with 18 bases in between. This CDR3 comprises 15 residues. CDR1 is SEHNR and CDR2 is FQNEAQ in the germline V gene (reference sequence). The CDR3 nucleotides read TGTGCCAGCAGCCCCGGACAAAGCGTCCAGGAAAAACTGTTTTTT. Translation gives CASSPGQSVQEKLFF.

This sequence joins TRBV25-1 and TRBJ2-7; 9 bases are a match to TRBD1. V lost 3 bases, J lost 3 bases, and 15 bases stayed unmatched. CDR3 length equals 18 residues. Germline CDR1 is MGHDK and CDR2 is SYGVNS. The CDR3 DNA follows: TGTGCCAGCAGTGACCCCGGTGCGGTCCGGGACAGGGTCTACGAGCAGTACTTC. Translation: CASSDPGAVRDRVYEQYF.

The rearrangement links TRBV15 to TRBJ1-2, with unresolved D. The germline V gene encodes CDR1 LNHNV and CDR2 YYDKDF (reference sequence). CDR3 length: 14 residues. The V end lost 0 bases, the J end lost 4 bases, and 9 bases lay between the germline ends. The CDR3 spells CATSRDATLYGYTF. CDR3 DNA sequence: TGTGCCACCAGCAGAGATGCGACACTCTATGGCTACACCTTC. The full variable domain, rest sourced from reference TRBV15 and TRBJ1-2, is DAMVIQNPRYQVTQFGKPVTLSCSQTLNHNVMYWYQQKSSQAPKLLFHYYDKDFNNEADTPDNFQSRRPNTSFCFLDIRSPGLGDTAMYLCATSRDATLYGYTFGSGTRLTVV.

The V and J genes are TRBV27 and TRBJ2-1; D is possibly TRBD1 (5 bases). CDR1 MNHEY and CDR2 SMNVEV come from the germline V gene (reference sequence). V lost 5 bases to trimming and J lost 5 bases, with 19 bases between them. This CDR3 spans 16 amino acids. CDR3 sequence (DNA): TGTGCCAGCAGTCTCCACGACAGTGGGGCCCACAATGAGCAGTTCTTC. The encoded protein is CASSLHDSGAHNEQFF.

The rearrangement joins TRBV5-8 to TRBJ2-5; D might be TRBD1 (7 bases). V was clipped by 0 bases and J by 0 bases, with 12 bases between them. This CDR3 is built from 16 residues. CDR1 is SGHTS, CDR2 YDEGEE, per germline. CDR3 bases: TGTGCCAGCAGCTTGGGCGCAGGGGGGTACCAAGAGACCCAGTACTTC. This codes for CASSLGAGGYQETQYF.

Details on this clone: This sample also contains other DNA sequences that code for the same CDR3. In DNA form, the CDR3 reads TGTGCCAGCAGAGACCGGGGGAACGGCAATCAGCCCCAGCATTTT. This encodes CASRDRGNGNQPQHF. The chain joins TRBV28 to TRBJ1-5; tentative D call: TRBD1 (5 bases). The CDR3 contains 15 residues. V lost 6 bases to trimming and J lost 2 bases, with 14 bases between them. Germline lookup yields CDR1 MDHEN and CDR2 SYDVKM. Based on the CDR3 plus reference TRBV28 and TRBJ1-5, the full variable domain is DVKVTQSSRYLVKRTGEKVFLECVQDMDHENMFWYRQDPGLGLRLIYFSYDVKMKEKGDIPEGYSVSREKKERFSLILESASTNQTSMYLCASRDRGNGNQPQHFGDGTRLSIL.

This clone appeared once. J is TRBJ1-2 and V is TRBV6-5, with a weak D call TRBD1 (5 bases). This CDR3 is built from 14 residues. V was pared by 4 bases and J by 1 base, with 10 bases between. CDR1 and CDR2 from the germline V gene are MNHEY and SVGAGI. The CDR3 sequence: CASSFLQGNYGYTF. The DNA of the CDR3 is TGTGCCAGCAGTTTCCTCCAGGGTAACTATGGCTACACCTTC.

The chain couples TRBV2 to TRBJ2-7; D gene ambiguous. This CDR3 has 14 amino acids. V gave up 3 bases and J gave up 2 bases, with 11 bases separating them. The germline V gene encodes CDR1 SNHLY and CDR2 FYNNEI. CDR3 sequence (DNA): TGTGCCAGCAGTGAGTCAGGATTCCCCTACGAGCAGTACTTC. Residues: CASSESGFPYEQYF.

This clone showed up just a few times. The J gene is TRBJ2-3, the V gene TRBV19; 11 bases match TRBD2. Trimming removed 4 bases from V and 4 bases from J; junction bases left unmatched: 7. CDR1 is LNHDA, CDR2 SQIVND, per germline (reference sequence). This CDR3 is built from 16 residues. CDR3 residues: CASSTRSGRAADTQYF. CDR3 coding DNA: TGTGCCAGTAGTACCCGTAGCGGGAGGGCCGCAGATACGCAGTATTTT.

The chain recombines TRBV4-3 with TRBJ1-2; tentatively, D is TRBD1 (5 bases). The V end was cut by 0 bases, the J end by 8 bases, with 13 bases between. Germline values: CDR1 LGHNA, CDR2 YSLEER. The CDR3 covers 14 residues. The CDR3 DNA is TGCGCCAGCAGCCAAGATCGTCGGGGGTCGGGCTACACCTTC. Amino acids: CASSQDRRGSGYTF.

The chain uses TRBV27 and TRBJ1-6, with TRBD1 identical over 9 bases. The CDR3 loop spans 15 amino acids. Germline V gene sequence: CDR1 MNHEY, CDR2 SMNVEV (reference sequence). The J segment lost 7 bases and the V segment lost 5 bases, leaving 6 bases of the junction unmatched. Here the CDR3 DNA reads TGTGCCAGCAGTCCTCGGACAGGGGTGAATTCACCCCTCCACTTT. Translated: CASSPRTGVNSPLHF.

Here the CDR3 reads CASSLGTGNEKLFF. CDR3 nucleotides: TGCGCCAGCAGCTTGGGGACAGGGAATGAAAAACTGTTTTTT. The rearrangement joins TRBV5-1 to TRBJ1-4; TRBD1 matches at 8 bases. In germline, CDR1 is SGHRS, CDR2 YFSETQ. V shed 0 bases and J 5 bases; nucleotides not matched to a gene: 0. This CDR3 is built from 14 residues. The complete variable domain, with remaining parts taken from reference TRBV5-1 and TRBJ1-4, reads KAGVTQTPRYLIKTRGQQVTLSCSPISGHRSVSWYQQTPGQGLQFLFEYFSETQRNKGNFPGRFSGRQFSNSRSEMNVSTLELGDSALYLCASSLGTGNEKLFFGSGTQLSVL.

This chain uses TRBV27 with TRBJ2-5, with 7 nucleotides matching TRBD1. CDR3 size: 13 residues. V was pared by 6 bases and J by 2 bases, with 3 bases of the junction left unmatched. Germline lookup yields CDR1 MNHEY and CDR2 SMNVEV (reference sequence). This chain's CDR3 is CASRKTGQETQYF. Written as DNA, the CDR3 is TGTGCCAGCAGAAAGACAGGGCAAGAGACCCAGTACTTC.

V gene TRBV30 combines with J gene TRBJ2-5; a possible D gene is TRBD1 (6 bases). The DNA end favors TRBJ2-7, so the J call may be wrong. Germline CDR1 is GTSNPN and CDR2 is SVGIG (reference sequence). CDR3 length equals 16 residues. The CDR3 DNA reads TGTGCCTGGAGTGTATCTGGGGGACACATATACTACGAGCAGTACTTC. Its translation is CAWSVSGGHIYYEQYF.

The rearrangement uses TRBV2 and TRBJ1-4, with a possible D match to TRBD1 (6 bases). Deletions cut 6 bases from V and 1 base from J, with 12 bases between. Germline CDR1 and CDR2: SNHLY and FYNNEI. CDR3 length: 15 residues. CDR3 sequence: CASRSTGRTNEKLFF. The CDR3 DNA reads TGTGCCAGCAGGTCCACAGGGCGAACTAATGAAAAACTGTTTTTT.

V is TRBV5-1 and J is TRBJ2-3, with TRBD2 matching over 7 bases. CDR1 is SGHRS and CDR2 is YFSETQ in the germline V gene. Trimming cost V 0 bases and J 4 bases; bases outside gene matches: 5. The CDR3 is made up of 15 amino acids. CDR3 residues: CASSLVGGSADTQYF. The CDR3 DNA reads TGCGCCAGCAGCTTGGTTGGCGGGAGTGCAGATACGCAGTATTTT.

The chain carries TRBV7-2 and TRBJ2-1; D is unclear. Germline V gives CDR1 SGHTA, CDR2 FQGNSA. V was pared by 0 bases and J by 0 bases, with 9 bases between. The CDR3 spans 16 residues. CDR3 DNA: TGTGCCAGCAGCTTAGCGGGCCCGAGCTCCTACAATGAGCAGTTCTTC. Residues: CASSLAGPSSYNEQFF.